Below, 19 T cell receptor beta chains from the same sample are listed, as sequenced in a study of OX40 agonist ivuxolimab in advanced cancers. Profiling relied on immunoSEQ multiplex PCR, and the TCRdb table lists in-frame clones only, not all of them. The table includes approximately 90,000 clones, more than 70% detected once. Source: CD4+ or CD8+ T cells sorted from blood, taken in a trial of the OX40 agonist ivuxolimab. The receptors were sampled from an adult with an advanced solid tumor such as melanoma, head and neck, liver or kidney cancer.

This clone was seen a handful of times. The rearrangement joins TRBV19 to TRBJ1-5; 12 nucleotides line up with TRBD1. The V segment lost 1 base and the J segment 5 bases; nucleotides outside the gene matches: 3. CDR3 size: 16 residues. Germline V lookup: CDR1 LNHDA, CDR2 SQIVND (reference sequence). CDR3 in amino acids: CASSIGDRGLYQPQHF. CDR3 DNA: TGTGCCAGTAGTATAGGGGACAGGGGGCTGTATCAGCCCCAGCATTTT.

This chain joins TRBV2 and TRBJ1-2; 9 nucleotides align to TRBD1. Germline CDR1 and CDR2: SNHLY and FYNNEI. With V trimmed by 7 bases and J by 2 bases, 8 bases remained unmatched. The length of the CDR3 is 15 residues. The CDR3 region has the DNA TGTGCCAGCAACACGATAGGGACAGGGAACTATGGCTACACCTTC. Translation gives CASNTIGTGNYGYTF. Using reference TRBV2 and TRBJ1-2 for the parts outside the CDR3, the full variable domain is EPEVTQTPSHQVTQMGQEVILRCVPISNHLYFYWYRQILGQKVEFLVSFYNNEISEKSEIFDDQFSVERPDGSNFTLKIRSTKLEDSAMYFCASNTIGTGNYGYTFGSGTRLTVV.

The V and J genes are TRBV5-8 and TRBJ1-1; D is unresolved. The V and J ends lost 0 bases and 5 bases respectively, with 8 bases between them. The CDR3 contains 13 residues. CDR1 is SGHTS and CDR2 is YDEGEE in the germline V gene. DNA of the CDR3: TGTGCCAGCAGCTTGGAACTAGAGACTGAAGCTTTCTTT. It translates to CASSLELETEAFF.

In its sample, this clone was seen a few times. The V gene is TRBV4-3, the J gene TRBJ1-6; a weak D match, TRBD1 (6 bases). V lost 4 bases and J 5 bases, leaving 9 bases between the germline ends. Germline V gene sequence: CDR1 LGHNA, CDR2 YSLEER. CDR3 length: 14 amino acids. This CDR3 reads CASSPRTDNSPLHF. CDR3 nucleotides: TGCGCCAGCAGCCCGAGGACAGATAATTCACCCCTCCACTTT.

This chain uses TRBV12-5 with TRBJ2-5, with TRBD2 identical over 14 bases. The CDR3 is made up of 16 amino acids. Germline CDR1 LGHNT, CDR2 FRNRAP. The ends lost 2 bases at V and 5 bases at J; junction bases unmatched: 4. The CDR3 DNA is TGTGCTAGTGGTTTGTTCCGGACTAGCGGGGGGGAGACCCAGTACTTC. Its protein product is CASGLFRTSGGETQYF.

The genes are TRBV19 and TRBJ1-1; perhaps TRBD1 as D (5 bases). V was cut by 4 bases and J by 4 bases, with 13 bases left in between. CDR3 length: 14 amino acids. Per the germline V gene, CDR1 is LNHDA and CDR2 is SQIVND (reference sequence). The CDR3 spells CASSTGYASTEAFF. The CDR3 coding sequence is TGTGCCAGTAGTACAGGGTACGCGAGCACTGAAGCTTTCTTT. The full variable domain, in which reference TRBV19 and TRBJ1-1 provide the parts outside the CDR3, is DGGITQSPKYLFRKEGQNVTLSCEQNLNHDAMYWYRQDPGQGLRLIYYSQIVNDFQKGDIAEGYSVSREKKESFPLTVTSAQKNPTAFYLCASSTGYASTEAFFGQGTRLTVV.

Here the CDR3 DNA reads TGTGCCTGGATCCGAGGGTGGACTGAAGCTTTCTTT. As protein: CAWIRGWTEAFF. The gene calls are TRBV30 and TRBJ1-1; D call uncertain. This CDR3 has 12 amino acids. CDR1 and CDR2 (germline): GTSNPN, SVGIG (reference sequence). Trimming took 4 bases from V and 5 from J, leaving 11 bases between them. The whole variable domain, remainder taken from reference TRBV30 and TRBJ1-1, is SQTIHQWPATLVQPVGSPLSLECTVEGTSNPNLYWYRQAAGRGLQLLFYSVGIGQISSEVPQNLSASRPQDRQFILSSKKLLLSDSGFYLCAWIRGWTEAFFGQGTRLTVV.

The chain has TRBV21-1 and TRBJ1-3; whether TRBD1, the table's D call, matches the DNA was not checked. TRBV21-1 is tagged as a pseudogene. CDR3 length: 17 residues. The CDR3 reads CASSKALGKGAGNTIYF. Here the CDR3 DNA reads TGTGCCAGCAGCAAAGCGCTGGGGAAGGGGGCTGGAAACACCATATATTTT.

The chain recombines TRBV10-1 with TRBJ2-1; D unresolved. Germline CDR1 and CDR2: WNHNN and SYGVQD (reference sequence). The CDR3 is made up of 12 amino acids. V was pared by 4 bases and J by 10 bases, with 11 bases between. The CDR3 nucleotides read TGCGCCAGCAGTGCACCGGGCGAGGAGCAGTTCTTC. Amino acid sequence: CASSAPGEEQFF.

The chain links TRBV19 to TRBJ1-2; 9 bases align to TRBD1. After removal of 4 bases from V and 4 bases from J, the junction contained 13 bases not matched to a gene. CDR3 length equals 17 residues. The germline CDR1 and CDR2 sequences are LNHDA and SQIVND (reference sequence). The DNA of the CDR3 is TGTGCCAGTAGTACCACCGGGACAGGGTTTAAGGTCTATGGCTACACCTTC. Translating it yields CASSTTGTGFKVYGYTF.

The chain employs TRBV6-5 and TRBJ1-1, with D tentatively TRBD1 (5 bases). The CDR3 totals 14 residues. Germline values: CDR1 MNHEY, CDR2 SVGAGI. V gave up 2 bases and J gave up 5 bases, with 12 bases separating them. DNA for the CDR3: TGTGCCAGCAGTTACCGGGGGGGAAGGACTGAAGCTTTCTTT. It encodes CASSYRGGRTEAFF.

The CDR3 bases are TGTGCCAGCAGCCCCGGGACTGGTCAACGCAATGAGCAGTTCTTC. This sequence encodes CASSPGTGQRNEQFF. The chain uses TRBV7-9 and TRBJ2-1; D possibly corresponds to TRBD2 (6 bases). Germline V lookup: CDR1 SEHNR, CDR2 FQNEAQ (reference sequence). The CDR3 runs 15 residues. Trimming stripped 5 bases from V and 6 bases from J, with 17 bases between.

The J gene is TRBJ1-2, the V gene TRBV10-2; 12 bases map to TRBD1. The V gene's germline CDR1 is WSHSY and CDR2 SAAADI. This CDR3 is 16 amino acids long. The V gene end was trimmed by 7 bases and the J gene end by 6 bases; junction bases not matched to a gene: 12. This CDR3 is CASTGQGARSSNGYTF. CDR3 in DNA: TGCGCCAGCACGGGACAGGGGGCCCGGTCATCCAATGGCTACACCTTC.

The rearrangement joins TRBV11-2 to TRBJ2-2, with D unresolved. V lost 3 bases to trimming and J lost 4 bases, with 12 bases between them. Germline CDR1 reads SGHAT; CDR2 reads FQNNGV. CDR3 size: 15 residues. The CDR3 nucleotides read TGTGCCAGCAGCTTCCTCCGCGGAATCACCGGGGAGCTGTTTTTT. Translated, it gives CASSFLRGITGELFF.

This clone has only a few counts. The chain couples TRBV27 to TRBJ2-7; 11 bases are a match to TRBD2. Unmatched junction bases numbered 6, after V lost 8 bases and J lost 0 bases. CDR1 is MNHEY and CDR2 is SMNVEV in the germline V gene (reference sequence). This CDR3 comprises 15 residues. The CDR3 coding sequence is TGTGCCAGCCGGGGACTAGCGGTTAACTCCTACGAGCAGTACTTC. It specifies CASRGLAVNSYEQYF.

The CDR3 protein is CASSLDRGSGYTF. For the CDR3, the DNA is TGTGCCAGCAGCTTGGACAGGGGGTCGGGCTACACCTTC. The chain uses TRBV5-4 and TRBJ1-2; 8 nucleotides align to TRBD1. CDR3 size: 13 residues. V was pared by 0 bases and J by 8 bases, with 3 bases of the junction left unmatched. Per germline, CDR1 SGHNT and CDR2 YYREEE (reference sequence).

The chain employs TRBV19 and TRBJ1-4; D possibly corresponds to TRBD1 (5 bases). The CDR3 sequence is 13 residues long. Looked up from germline, CDR1 is LNHDA and CDR2 is SQIVND (reference sequence). The germline V and J ends were trimmed by 5 bases and 8 bases, with 12 bases remaining between them. The DNA of the CDR3 is TGTGCCAGTAGTCTCCAGGGTAAGGAAAAACTGTTTTTT. This gives the protein CASSLQGKEKLFF.

The rearrangement joins TRBV30 to TRBJ1-6, with D perhaps matching TRBD1 (6 bases). CDR1 GTSNPN and CDR2 SVGIG come from the germline V gene (reference sequence). Trimming shortened V by 2 bases and J by 5 bases, and 10 bases separated the two germline ends. There are 14 residues in the CDR3. This CDR3 reads CAWSNQGNNSPLHF. As DNA, the CDR3 is TGTGCCTGGAGTAACCAGGGGAATAATTCACCCCTCCACTTT.

This clone came up a few times. J is TRBJ2-1 and V is TRBV7-3; possibly TRBD1 for D (6 bases). The CDR3 length is 17 residues. Germline V gives CDR1 SGHTA, CDR2 FQGTGA. The V gene lost 1 base and the J gene lost 5 bases, with 18 bases spanning the gap. The CDR3 is CASSLKALGAGDNEQFF. CDR3 DNA: TGTGCCAGCAGCTTAAAGGCTCTCGGGGCAGGGGACAATGAGCAGTTCTTC.